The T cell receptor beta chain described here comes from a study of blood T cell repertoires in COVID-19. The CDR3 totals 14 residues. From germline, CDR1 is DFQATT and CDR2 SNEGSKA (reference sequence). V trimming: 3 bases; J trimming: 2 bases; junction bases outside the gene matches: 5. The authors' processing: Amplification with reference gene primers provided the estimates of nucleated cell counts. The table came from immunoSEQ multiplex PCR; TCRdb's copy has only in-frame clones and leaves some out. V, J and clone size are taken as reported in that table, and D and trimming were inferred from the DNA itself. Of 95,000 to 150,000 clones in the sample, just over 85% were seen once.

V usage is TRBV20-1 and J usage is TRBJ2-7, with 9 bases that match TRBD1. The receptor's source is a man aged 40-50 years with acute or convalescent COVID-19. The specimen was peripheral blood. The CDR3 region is CSASGTGITYEQYF. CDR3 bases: TGCAGTGCTAGTGGGACAGGGATTACCTACGAGCAGTACTTC.